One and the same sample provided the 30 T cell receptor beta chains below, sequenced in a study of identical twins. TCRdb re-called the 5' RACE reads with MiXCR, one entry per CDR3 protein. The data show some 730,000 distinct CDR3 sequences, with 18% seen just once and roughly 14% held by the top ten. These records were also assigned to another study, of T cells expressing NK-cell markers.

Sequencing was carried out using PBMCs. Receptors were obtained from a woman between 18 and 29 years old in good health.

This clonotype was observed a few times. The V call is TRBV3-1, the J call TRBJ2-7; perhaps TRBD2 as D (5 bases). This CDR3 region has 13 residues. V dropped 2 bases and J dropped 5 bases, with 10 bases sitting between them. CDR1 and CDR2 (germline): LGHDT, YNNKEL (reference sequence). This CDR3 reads CASSQLGVDEQYF. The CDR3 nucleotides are TGTGCCAGCAGCCAATTGGGAGTGGACGAGCAGTACTTC.

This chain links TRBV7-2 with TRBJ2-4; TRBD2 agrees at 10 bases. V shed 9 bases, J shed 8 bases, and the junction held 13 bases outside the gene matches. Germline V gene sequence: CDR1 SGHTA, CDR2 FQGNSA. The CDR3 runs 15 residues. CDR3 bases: TGTGCCAGTACCCTCGGGGCTAGCGGGAGTTACATTCAGTACTTC. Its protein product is CASTLGASGSYIQYF.

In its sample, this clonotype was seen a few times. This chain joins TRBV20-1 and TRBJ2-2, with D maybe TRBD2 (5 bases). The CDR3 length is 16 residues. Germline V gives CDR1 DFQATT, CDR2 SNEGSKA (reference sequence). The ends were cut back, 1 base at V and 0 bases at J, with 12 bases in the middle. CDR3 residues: CSARGFAGSNTGELFF. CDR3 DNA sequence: TGCAGTGCTAGAGGGTTTGCGGGTTCGAACACCGGGGAGCTGTTTTTT.

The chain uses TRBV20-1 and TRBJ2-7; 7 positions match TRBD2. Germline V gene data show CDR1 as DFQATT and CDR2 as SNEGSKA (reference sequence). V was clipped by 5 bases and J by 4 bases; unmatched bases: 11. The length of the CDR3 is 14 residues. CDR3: CSAPDGAGTYEQYF. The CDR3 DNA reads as TGCAGTGCTCCCGACGGAGCGGGAACTTACGAGCAGTACTTC.

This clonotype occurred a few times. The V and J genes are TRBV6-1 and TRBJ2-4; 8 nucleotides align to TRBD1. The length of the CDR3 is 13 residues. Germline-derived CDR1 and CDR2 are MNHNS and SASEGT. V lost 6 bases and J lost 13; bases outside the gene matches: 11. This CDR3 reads CASRLSDREVQYF. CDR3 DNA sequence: TGTGCCAGCAGGCTCTCGGACAGGGAGGTCCAGTACTTC.

CDR3 loop: CASSRVSSSYNEQFF. Here the CDR3 DNA reads TGTGCCAGCAGCCGGGTATCTAGCTCCTACAATGAGCAGTTCTTC. This chain links TRBV12-3 or TRBV12-4 with TRBJ2-1; D is unclear. The V and J ends lost 6 bases and 0 bases respectively, with 12 bases between them. The CDR3 loop spans 15 amino acids.

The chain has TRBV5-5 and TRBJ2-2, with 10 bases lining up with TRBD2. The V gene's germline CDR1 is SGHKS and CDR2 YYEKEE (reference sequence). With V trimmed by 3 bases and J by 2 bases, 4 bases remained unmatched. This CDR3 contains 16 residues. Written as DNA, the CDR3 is TGTGCCAGCAGCTATGGACTAGCGGCAAACACCGGGGAGCTGTTTTTT. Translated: CASSYGLAANTGELFF.

CDR3 amino acids: CSVYRQGPNYGYTF. The CDR3 DNA is TGCAGCGTTTATCGGCAGGGGCCTAACTATGGCTACACCTTC. This chain connects TRBV29-1 to TRBJ1-2, with D possibly being TRBD1 (6 bases). The CDR3 is 14 residues long. V was clipped by 5 bases and J by 0 bases, with 13 bases between them. The germline V gene has CDR1 SQVTM and CDR2 ANQGSEA.

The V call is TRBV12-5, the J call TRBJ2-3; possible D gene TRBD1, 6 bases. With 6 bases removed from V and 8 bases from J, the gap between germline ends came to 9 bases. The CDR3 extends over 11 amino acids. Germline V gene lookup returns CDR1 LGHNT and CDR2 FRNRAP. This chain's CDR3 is CASGIGGTQYF. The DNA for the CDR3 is TGTGCTAGTGGGATAGGGGGTACGCAGTATTTT.

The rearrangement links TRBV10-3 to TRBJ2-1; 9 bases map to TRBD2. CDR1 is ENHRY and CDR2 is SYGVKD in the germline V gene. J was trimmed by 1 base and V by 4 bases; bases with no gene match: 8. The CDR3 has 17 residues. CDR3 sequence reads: CAISGFGGRVSYNEQFF. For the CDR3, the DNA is TGTGCCATCAGTGGGTTCGGCGGGAGGGTTTCCTACAATGAGCAGTTCTTC.

Here the CDR3 reads CASSFAYGYTF. In DNA form, the CDR3 reads TGTGCCAGCAGCTTCGCATATGGCTACACCTTC. The chain couples TRBV7-9 to TRBJ1-2; D gene unclear. Looked up from germline, CDR1 is SEHNR and CDR2 is FQNEAQ (reference sequence). V was pared by 3 bases and J by 5 bases, with 4 bases between. This CDR3 has 11 residues.

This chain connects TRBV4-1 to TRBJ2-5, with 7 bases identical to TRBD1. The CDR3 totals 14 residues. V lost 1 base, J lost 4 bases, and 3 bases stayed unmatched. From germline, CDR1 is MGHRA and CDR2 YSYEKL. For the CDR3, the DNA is TGCGCCAGCAGCCAAGCGACAGGGAGAGAGACCCAGTACTTC. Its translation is CASSQATGRETQYF.

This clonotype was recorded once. This chain's CDR3 is CASREDRVGGYTF. As DNA, the CDR3 is TGTGCCAGCAGAGAGGACAGGGTCGGGGGCTACACCTTC. The rearrangement uses TRBV2 and TRBJ1-2; TRBD1 matches 8 bases. J was trimmed by 8 bases and V by 6 bases; bases with no gene match: 8. Germline CDR1 SNHLY, CDR2 FYNNEI. This CDR3 contains 13 residues. Combining the CDR3 with reference TRBV2 and TRBJ1-2 gives the whole variable domain EPEVTQTPSHQVTQMGQEVILRCVPISNHLYFYWYRQILGQKVEFLVSFYNNEISEKSEIFDDQFSVERPDGSNFTLKIRSTKLEDSAMYFCASREDRVGGYTFGSGTRLTVV.

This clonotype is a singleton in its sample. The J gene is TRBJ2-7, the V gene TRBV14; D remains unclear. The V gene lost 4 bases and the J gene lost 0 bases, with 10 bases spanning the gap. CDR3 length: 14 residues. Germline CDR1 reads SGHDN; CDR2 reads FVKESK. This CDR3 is CASSRHYNSYEQYF. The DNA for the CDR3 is TGTGCCAGCAGCCGACACTATAACTCCTACGAGCAGTACTTC.

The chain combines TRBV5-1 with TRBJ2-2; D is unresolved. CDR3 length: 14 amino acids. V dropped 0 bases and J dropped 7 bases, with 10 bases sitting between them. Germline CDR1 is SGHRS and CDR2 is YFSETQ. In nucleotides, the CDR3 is TGCGCCAGCAGCTTGGGACCGCCCGGCGGGGAGCTGTTTTTT. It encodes CASSLGPPGGELFF.

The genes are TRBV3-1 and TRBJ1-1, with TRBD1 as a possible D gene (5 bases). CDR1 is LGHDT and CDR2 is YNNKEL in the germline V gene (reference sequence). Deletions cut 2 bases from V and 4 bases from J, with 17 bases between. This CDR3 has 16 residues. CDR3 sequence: CASSQTSGGLSTEAFF. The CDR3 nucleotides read TGTGCCAGCAGCCAAACCTCTGGGGGGTTGAGCACTGAAGCTTTCTTT. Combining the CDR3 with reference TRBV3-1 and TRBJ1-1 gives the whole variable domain DTAVSQTPKYLVTQMGNDKSIKCEQNLGHDTMYWYKQDSKKFLKIMFSYNNKELIINETVPNRFSPKSPDKAHLNLHINSLELGDSAVYFCASSQTSGGLSTEAFFGQGTRLTVV.

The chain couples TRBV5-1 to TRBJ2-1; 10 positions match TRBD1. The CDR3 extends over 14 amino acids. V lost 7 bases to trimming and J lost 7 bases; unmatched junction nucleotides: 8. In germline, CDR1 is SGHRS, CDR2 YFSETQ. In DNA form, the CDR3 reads TGCGCCAGCGGGGACAGGGGTTTGGGAAATGAGCAGTTCTTC. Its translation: CASGDRGLGNEQFF.

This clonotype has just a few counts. CDR3 in amino acids: CAIWAETGTESYSYEQYF. The CDR3 nucleotides read TGTGCCATCTGGGCCGAGACCGGGACAGAGTCCTACTCCTACGAGCAGTACTTC. This chain joins TRBV10-3 and TRBJ2-7; 7 nucleotides match TRBD1. Germline V gives CDR1 ENHRY, CDR2 SYGVKD. The CDR3 has 18 amino acids. V lost 8 bases to trimming and J lost 0 bases; unmatched junction nucleotides: 19.

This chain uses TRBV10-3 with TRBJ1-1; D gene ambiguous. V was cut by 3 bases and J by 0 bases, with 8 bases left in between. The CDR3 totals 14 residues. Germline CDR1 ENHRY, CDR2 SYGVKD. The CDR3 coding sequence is TGTGCCATCAGTGATCAGAAGATGAACACTGAAGCTTTCTTT. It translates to CAISDQKMNTEAFF.

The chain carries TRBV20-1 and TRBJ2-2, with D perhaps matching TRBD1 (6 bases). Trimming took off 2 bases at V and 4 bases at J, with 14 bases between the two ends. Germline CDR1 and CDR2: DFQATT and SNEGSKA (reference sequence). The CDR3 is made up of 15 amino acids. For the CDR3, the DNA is TGCAGTGCTAGAATAGGACAGAGCGCCACCGGGGAGCTGTTTTTT. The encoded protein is CSARIGQSATGELFF.

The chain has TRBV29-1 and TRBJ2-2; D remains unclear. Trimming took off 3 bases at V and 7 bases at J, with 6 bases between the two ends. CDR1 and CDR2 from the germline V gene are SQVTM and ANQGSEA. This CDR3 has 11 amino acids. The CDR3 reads CSVEGDGELFF. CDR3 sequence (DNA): TGCAGCGTTGAGGGCGACGGGGAGCTGTTTTTT.

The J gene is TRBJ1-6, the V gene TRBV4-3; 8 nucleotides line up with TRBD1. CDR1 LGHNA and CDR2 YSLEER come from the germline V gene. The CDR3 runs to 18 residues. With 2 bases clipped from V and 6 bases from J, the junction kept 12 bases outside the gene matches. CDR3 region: CASSQTDRGLGGNSPLHF. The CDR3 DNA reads TGCGCCAGCAGCCAAACCGACAGGGGTCTTGGGGGTAATTCACCCCTCCACTTT.

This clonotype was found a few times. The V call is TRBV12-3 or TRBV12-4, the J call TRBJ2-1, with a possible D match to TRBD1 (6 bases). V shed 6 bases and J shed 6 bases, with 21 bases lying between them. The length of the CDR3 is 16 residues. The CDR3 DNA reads TGTGCCAGCAGCCCCTTCCCAGGGGTCGGAGGCAATGAGCAGTTCTTC. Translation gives CASSPFPGVGGNEQFF.

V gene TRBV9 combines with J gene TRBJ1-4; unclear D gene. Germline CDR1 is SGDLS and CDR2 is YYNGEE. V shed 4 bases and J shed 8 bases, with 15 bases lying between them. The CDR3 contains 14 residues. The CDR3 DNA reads TGTGCCAGCAGCCTGGGAGACACCCGAGAAAAACTGTTTTTT. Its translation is CASSLGDTREKLFF.

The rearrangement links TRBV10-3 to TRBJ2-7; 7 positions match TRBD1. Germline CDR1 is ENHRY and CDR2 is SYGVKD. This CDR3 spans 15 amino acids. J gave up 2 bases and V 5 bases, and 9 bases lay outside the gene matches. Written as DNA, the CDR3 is TGTGCCATCAGTACAAACCGGGACAGTACCTACGAGCAGTACTTC. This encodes CAISTNRDSTYEQYF.

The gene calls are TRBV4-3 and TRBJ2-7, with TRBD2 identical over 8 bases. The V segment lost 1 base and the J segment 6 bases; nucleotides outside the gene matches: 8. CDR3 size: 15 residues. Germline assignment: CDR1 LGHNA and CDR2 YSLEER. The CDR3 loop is CASSQVLAGSGEQYF. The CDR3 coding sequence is TGCGCCAGCAGCCAAGTGCTAGCGGGTTCTGGCGAGCAGTACTTC.

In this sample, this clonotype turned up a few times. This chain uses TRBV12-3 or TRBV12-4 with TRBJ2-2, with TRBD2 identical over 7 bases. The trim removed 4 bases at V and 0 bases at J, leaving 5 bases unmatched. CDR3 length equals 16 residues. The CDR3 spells CASSSGLPANTGELFF. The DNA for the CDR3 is TGTGCCAGCAGTTCGGGACTACCCGCGAACACCGGGGAGCTGTTTTTT.

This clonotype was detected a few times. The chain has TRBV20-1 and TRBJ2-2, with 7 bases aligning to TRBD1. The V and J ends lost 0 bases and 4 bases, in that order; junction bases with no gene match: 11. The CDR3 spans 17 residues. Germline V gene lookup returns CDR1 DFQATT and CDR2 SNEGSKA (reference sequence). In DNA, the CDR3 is TGCAGTGCTAGAGATACTGGTAGGGGGCGCGGCACCGGGGAGCTGTTTTTT. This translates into CSARDTGRGRGTGELFF.

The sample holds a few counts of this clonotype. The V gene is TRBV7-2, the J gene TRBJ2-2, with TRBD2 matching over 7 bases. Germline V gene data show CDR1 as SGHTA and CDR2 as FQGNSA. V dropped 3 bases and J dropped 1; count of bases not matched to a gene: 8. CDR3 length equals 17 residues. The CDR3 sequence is CASSLLSSGRNTGELFF. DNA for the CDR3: TGTGCCAGCAGCTTGCTGTCTAGCGGTAGGAACACCGGGGAGCTGTTTTTT.

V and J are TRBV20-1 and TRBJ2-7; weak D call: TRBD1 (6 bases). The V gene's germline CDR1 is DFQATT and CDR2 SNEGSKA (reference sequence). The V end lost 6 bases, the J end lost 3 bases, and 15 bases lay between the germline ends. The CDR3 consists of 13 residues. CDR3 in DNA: TGCAGTGCCGCCTACAGGGTAGGCTACGAGCAGTACTTC. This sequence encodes CSAAYRVGYEQYF.